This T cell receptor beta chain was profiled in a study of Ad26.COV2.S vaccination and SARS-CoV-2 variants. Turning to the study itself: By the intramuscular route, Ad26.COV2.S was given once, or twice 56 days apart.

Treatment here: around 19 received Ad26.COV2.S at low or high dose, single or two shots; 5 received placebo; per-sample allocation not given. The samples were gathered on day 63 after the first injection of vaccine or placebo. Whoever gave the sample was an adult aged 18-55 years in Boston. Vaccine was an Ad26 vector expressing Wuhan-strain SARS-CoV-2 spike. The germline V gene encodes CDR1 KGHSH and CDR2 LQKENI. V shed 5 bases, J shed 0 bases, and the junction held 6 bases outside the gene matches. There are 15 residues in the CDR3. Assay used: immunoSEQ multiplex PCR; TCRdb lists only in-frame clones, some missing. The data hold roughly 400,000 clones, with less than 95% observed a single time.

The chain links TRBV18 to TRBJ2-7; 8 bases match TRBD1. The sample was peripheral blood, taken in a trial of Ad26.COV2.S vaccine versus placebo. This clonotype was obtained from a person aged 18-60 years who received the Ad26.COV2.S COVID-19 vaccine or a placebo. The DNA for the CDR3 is TGTGCCAGCTCAACCGGACAGGGCAGCTCCTACGAGCAGTACTTC. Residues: CASSTGQGSSYEQYF.